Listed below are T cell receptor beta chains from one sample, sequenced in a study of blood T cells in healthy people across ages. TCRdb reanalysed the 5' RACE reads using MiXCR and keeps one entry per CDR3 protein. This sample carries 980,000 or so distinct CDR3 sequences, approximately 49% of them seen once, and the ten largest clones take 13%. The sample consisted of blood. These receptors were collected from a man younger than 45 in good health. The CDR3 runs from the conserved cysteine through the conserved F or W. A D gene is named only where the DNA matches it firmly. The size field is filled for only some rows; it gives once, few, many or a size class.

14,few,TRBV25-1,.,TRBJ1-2,CASSEFRGAGGYTF,TGTGCCAGCAGTGAATTCAGGGGCGCTGGGGGCTACACCTTC
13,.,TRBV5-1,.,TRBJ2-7,CASRDETGYEQYF,TGCGCCAGCAGGGATGAGACAGGTTACGAGCAGTACTTC
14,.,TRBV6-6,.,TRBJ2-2,CASSASPNTGELFF,TGTGCCAGCAGTGCTAGCCCGAACACCGGGGAGCTGTTTTTT
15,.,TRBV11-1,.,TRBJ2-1,CASSLGQGTYNEQFF,TGTGCCAGCAGCTTGGGGCAGGGTACCTACAATGAGCAGTTCTTC
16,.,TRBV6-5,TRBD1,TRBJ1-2,CASSYSVVGGHYGYTF,TGTGCCAGCAGTTACTCGGTGGTAGGGGGCCACTATGGCTACACCTTC
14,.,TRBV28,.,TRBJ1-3,CASTPDSSGNTIYF,TGTGCCAGCACCCCGGACAGCTCTGGAAACACCATATATTTT
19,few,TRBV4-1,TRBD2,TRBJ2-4,CASSQEPSGGASAKNIQYF,TGCGCCAGCAGCCAAGAACCTAGCGGGGGGGCTTCGGCCAAAAACATTCAGTACTTC
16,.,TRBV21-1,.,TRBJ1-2,CASSKESSRGIEGYTF,TGTGCCAGCAGCAAAGAAAGCTCAAGAGGGATCGAAGGCTACACCTTC
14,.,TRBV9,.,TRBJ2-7,CASSPENRDHEQYF,TGTGCCAGCAGCCCAGAGAACAGGGACCACGAGCAGTACTTC
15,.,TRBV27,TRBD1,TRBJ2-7,CASSAGTGIIRGQYF,TGTGCCAGCAGCGCCGGGACAGGGATTATTCGCGGGCAGTACTTC
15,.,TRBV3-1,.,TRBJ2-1,CASNSAGRSYNEQFF,TGTGCCAGCAATTCGGCCGGACGCTCCTACAATGAGCAGTTCTTC
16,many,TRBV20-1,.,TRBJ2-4,CSARDSVADAKNIQYF,TGCAGTGCTAGAGATTCTGTGGCCGATGCCAAAAACATTCAGTACTTC
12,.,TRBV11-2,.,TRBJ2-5,CASSGAKETQYF,TGTGCCAGCAGCGGGGCCAAAGAGACCCAGTACTTC
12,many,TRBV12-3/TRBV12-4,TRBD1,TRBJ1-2,CASSGTGNGYTF,TGTGCCAGCAGTGGGACAGGGAATGGCTACACCTTC
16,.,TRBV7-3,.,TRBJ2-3,CASSLRGDRVTDTQYF,TGTGCCAGCAGCTTACGGGGGGACAGAGTCACAGATACGCAGTATTTT